The 18 T cell receptor beta chains in this list originate from one sample, sequenced in a study of OX40 agonist ivuxolimab in advanced cancers. Library creation used the immunoSEQ multiplex PCR assay. The immuneACCESS repertoire file appears here via TCRdb, limited to in-frame rearrangements. These files lack a portion of the clones; in checked studies, under half of the deficit traces to unresolved V genes, and the cause of the others is not known. For this sample the table gives approximately 80,000 clones, of which around 90% were detected only once. Jointly, the top ten make up roughly 8.7% of the sample. The specimen comprised CD4+ or CD8+ T cells sorted from blood, sampled in a trial of the OX40 agonist ivuxolimab. Receptor source: an adult with an advanced solid tumor such as melanoma, head and neck, liver or kidney cancer.

The chain has TRBV4-3 and TRBJ2-3; 9 bases are a match to TRBD2. The germline V gene has CDR1 LGHNA and CDR2 YSLEER. Trimming removed 0 bases from V and 2 bases from J; junction bases left unmatched: 6. The CDR3 spans 17 residues. The CDR3 spells CASSQDGAGGITDTQYF. In DNA form, the CDR3 reads TGCGCCAGCAGCCAAGATGGCGCGGGGGGGATCACAGATACGCAGTATTTT.

The chain links TRBV30 to TRBJ1-5; no reliable D call. Germline V gives CDR1 GTSNPN, CDR2 SVGIG (reference sequence). This CDR3 is 13 amino acids long. Trimming cost V 1 base and J 2 bases, with 6 bases left between them. The CDR3 nucleotides are TGTGCCTGGAGTGCGGCAGGCAATCAGCCCCAGCATTTT. Translation gives CAWSAAGNQPQHF.

The gene calls are TRBV5-4 and TRBJ2-6; D not certain. This CDR3 comprises 18 residues. The V gene lost 2 bases and the J gene lost 4 bases, with 19 bases spanning the gap. Per germline, CDR1 SGHNT and CDR2 YYREEE (reference sequence). In nucleotides, the CDR3 is TGTGCCAGCAGCTTTTGGCAGCCTCTCCTCTCCGGGGCCAACGTCCTGACTTTC. Protein sequence: CASSFWQPLLSGANVLTF.

The V gene is TRBV9, the J gene TRBJ2-3; D may be TRBD2 (7 bases). The CDR3 sequence is 14 residues long. The germline CDR1 and CDR2 sequences are SGDLS and YYNGEE. Trimming pared 4 bases from V and 1 base from J, leaving 10 bases between. In nucleotides, the CDR3 is TGTGCCAGCAGCTTAGGGGGGGGCACAGATACGCAGTATTTT. This encodes CASSLGGGTDTQYF.

The chain joins TRBV19 to TRBJ1-5, with no clear D. The germline V and J ends were trimmed by 3 bases and 6 bases, with 9 bases remaining between them. CDR3 length: 13 residues. Germline loops: CDR1 LNHDA, CDR2 SQIVND (reference sequence). The CDR3 DNA follows: TGTGCCAGTAGTATGGGTATCGGTCAGCCCCAGCATTTT. Amino acid sequence: CASSMGIGQPQHF.

The chain is built from TRBV30 and TRBJ1-1; TRBD1 matches 7 bases. V gave up 3 bases and J gave up 0 bases; unmatched junction bases: 4. Germline CDR1 is GTSNPN and CDR2 is SVGIG (reference sequence). The CDR3 length is 14 residues. CDR3 DNA sequence: TGTGCCTGGAGACGACAGGGCTTGAACACTGAAGCTTTCTTT. Translating gives CAWRRQGLNTEAFF. Using reference TRBV30 and TRBJ1-1 for the parts outside the CDR3, the full variable domain is SQTIHQWPATLVQPVGSPLSLECTVEGTSNPNLYWYRQAAGRGLQLLFYSVGIGQISSEVPQNLSASRPQDRQFILSSKKLLLSDSGFYLCAWRRQGLNTEAFFGQGTRLTVV.

V usage is TRBV11-1 and J usage is TRBJ2-4, with D unclear. From germline, CDR1 is SGHAT and CDR2 FQDESV (reference sequence). The CDR3 covers 12 residues. V lost 4 bases and J 5 bases, leaving 6 bases between the germline ends. The CDR3 here is CASSSPQNIQYF. In nucleotides, the CDR3 is TGTGCCAGCAGCTCCCCCCAAAACATTCAGTACTTC.

This clone has a handful of counts. V gene TRBV30 combines with J gene TRBJ1-5; D perhaps matches TRBD1 (5 bases). There are 16 residues in the CDR3. Germline CDR1 GTSNPN, CDR2 SVGIG (reference sequence). V lost 0 bases and J lost 1, with 13 bases in between. The CDR3 DNA follows: TGTGCCTGGAGTGTGGGGCAAAAGTTAAGCAATCAGCCCCAGCATTTT. Translation: CAWSVGQKLSNQPQHF. Full variable domain (missing parts from reference TRBV30 and TRBJ1-5): SQTIHQWPATLVQPVGSPLSLECTVEGTSNPNLYWYRQAAGRGLQLLFYSVGIGQISSEVPQNLSASRPQDRQFILSSKKLLLSDSGFYLCAWSVGQKLSNQPQHFGDGTRLSIL.

The genes are TRBV19 and TRBJ1-1, with a possible D match to TRBD1 (5 bases). CDR1 and CDR2 from the germline V gene are LNHDA and SQIVND (reference sequence). The CDR3 totals 15 residues. V lost 3 bases to trimming and J lost 8 bases, with 19 bases between them. The CDR3 DNA is TGTGCCAGTAGTATTCGGGGCCTGCCTGCGTCCGAAGCTTTCTTT. Amino acids: CASSIRGLPASEAFF.

This chain connects TRBV30 to TRBJ2-3; tentative D call: TRBD2 (6 bases). The CDR3 has 12 residues. Trimming took off 5 bases at V and 4 bases at J, with 10 bases between the two ends. Germline V lookup: CDR1 GTSNPN, CDR2 SVGIG (reference sequence). CDR3 residues: CAWAGLSDTQYF. CDR3 in DNA: TGTGCCTGGGCGGGACTTTCAGATACGCAGTATTTT.

This clone was recorded once. This sequence joins TRBV2 and TRBJ1-5; D unresolved. The V and J ends lost 7 bases and 2 bases respectively, with 9 bases between them. The CDR3 covers 13 residues. Germline assignment: CDR1 SNHLY and CDR2 FYNNEI. CDR3 sequence (DNA): TGTGCCAGCATTGGGCAGGGCAATCAGCCCCAGCATTTT. Protein: CASIGQGNQPQHF. The whole variable domain, filled in from reference TRBV2 and TRBJ1-5, reads EPEVTQTPSHQVTQMGQEVILRCVPISNHLYFYWYRQILGQKVEFLVSFYNNEISEKSEIFDDQFSVERPDGSNFTLKIRSTKLEDSAMYFCASIGQGNQPQHFGDGTRLSIL.

V usage is TRBV30 and J usage is TRBJ1-4; a possible D gene is TRBD1 (5 bases). Germline V gene lookup returns CDR1 GTSNPN and CDR2 SVGIG (reference sequence). The CDR3 length is 12 residues. Deletions cut 7 bases from V and 11 bases from J, with 17 bases between. The CDR3 DNA reads as TGTGCCTTTCAACAGTATGGGGACAAACTGTTTTTT. This encodes CAFQQYGDKLFF.

V and J are TRBV7-3 and TRBJ2-1; 9 nucleotides agree with TRBD2. The CDR3 spans 18 residues. Germline assignment: CDR1 SGHTA and CDR2 FQGTGA. V gave up 0 bases and J gave up 0 bases; unmatched junction bases: 6. The CDR3: CASSLTYTSGHSYNEQFF. CDR3 DNA sequence: TGTGCCAGCAGCTTAACGTATACTAGCGGGCACTCCTACAATGAGCAGTTCTTC. Together with reference TRBV7-3 and TRBJ2-1, the CDR3 gives the full variable domain: GAGVSQTPSNKVTEKGKYVELRCDPISGHTALYWYRQSLGQGPEFLIYFQGTGAADDSGLPNDRFFAVRPEGSVSTLKIQRTERGDSAVYLCASSLTYTSGHSYNEQFFGPGTRLTVL.

The V and J genes are TRBV25-1 and TRBJ1-5; no firm D call. The CDR3 has 13 residues. Germline assignment: CDR1 MGHDK and CDR2 SYGVNS. Trimming cost V 5 bases and J 4 bases, with 9 bases left between them. The CDR3 loop reads CASSRGLNQPQHF. CDR3 nucleotides: TGTGCCAGCAGTCGCGGTCTAAATCAGCCCCAGCATTTT.

V is TRBV7-9 and J is TRBJ1-2; D unclear. Between the trimmed V and J ends, which lost 1 base and 4 bases, there was a span of 4 bases. The CDR3 extends over 12 amino acids. The germline V gene has CDR1 SEHNR and CDR2 FQNEAQ (reference sequence). The CDR3 bases are TGTGCCAGCAGCTTAGGGGTCTATGGCTACACCTTC. Residues: CASSLGVYGYTF.

This chain connects TRBV28 to TRBJ2-7; tentatively, D is TRBD1 (5 bases). The germline V and J ends were trimmed by 2 bases and 6 bases, with 14 bases remaining between them. In germline, CDR1 is MDHEN, CDR2 SYDVKM. CDR3 length equals 14 residues. In nucleotides, the CDR3 is TGTGCCAGCAGTTTAACAGGAGAAGTCGGCGAGCAGTACTTC. Its protein is CASSLTGEVGEQYF.

The V and J genes are TRBV6-1 and TRBJ1-2, with 7 bases matching TRBD1. V dropped 8 bases and J dropped 10; count of bases not matched to a gene: 10. CDR1 is MNHNS and CDR2 is SASEGT in the germline V gene. The CDR3 sequence is 12 residues long. The CDR3 coding sequence is TGTGCCAGCTCTCAGGAGACAGGGACCTACACCTTC. This gives the protein CASSQETGTYTF.

In regard to this clone: Other DNA sequences in the same sample also yield this CDR3. The rearrangement joins TRBV9 to TRBJ2-3, with 7 nucleotides matching TRBD1. CDR3 length: 14 residues. Germline V CDR1 and CDR2: SGDLS, YYNGEE. The V segment lost 0 bases and the J segment 3 bases; nucleotides outside the gene matches: 1. The CDR3 is CASSVGQGTDTQYF. The CDR3 DNA is TGTGCCAGCAGCGTAGGACAGGGAACAGATACGCAGTATTTT.